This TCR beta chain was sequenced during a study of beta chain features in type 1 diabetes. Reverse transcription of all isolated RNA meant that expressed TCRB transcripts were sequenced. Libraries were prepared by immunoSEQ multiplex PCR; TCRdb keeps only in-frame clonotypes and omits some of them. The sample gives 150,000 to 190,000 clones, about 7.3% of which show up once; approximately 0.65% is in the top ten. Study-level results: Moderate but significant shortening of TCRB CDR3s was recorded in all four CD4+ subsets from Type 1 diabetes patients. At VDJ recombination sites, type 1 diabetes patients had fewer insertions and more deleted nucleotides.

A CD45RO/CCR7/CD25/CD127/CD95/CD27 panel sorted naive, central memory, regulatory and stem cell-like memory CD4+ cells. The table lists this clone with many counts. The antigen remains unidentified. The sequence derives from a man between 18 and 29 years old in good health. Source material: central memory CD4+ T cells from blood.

CDR3 nucleotides: TGTGCCAGTAGCCAGGGTCTCGGCAAAAATCAGCCCCAGCATTTT. Translation: CASSQGLGKNQPQHF. This chain joins TRBV19 and TRBJ1-5; D might be TRBD1 (5 bases). V was cut by 6 bases and J by 4 bases, with 16 bases left in between. The germline gives CDR1 LNHDA, CDR2 SQIVND (reference sequence). The CDR3 has 15 residues.